This TCR beta chain was recovered during a study of blood T cell repertoires in COVID-19. Overall study: Researchers got acute and convalescent COVID-19 samples from the United States, Italy and Spain. PBMCs, B-cell-depleted T cells, or T cells provided the cDNA or gDNA that made up the material.

Here immunoSEQ multiplex PCR was the method, and the copy in TCRdb shows in-frame clones only, minus some. There are more than 250,000 clones in the sample; approximately 82% occur only once, and about 1.2% lies in the top ten. Germline V gene sequence: CDR1 MNHEY, CDR2 SMNVEV (reference sequence). This CDR3 spans 17 amino acids. Germline trimming cut 7 bases from V and 0 bases from J; bases unmatched to any gene: 8. The chain combines TRBV27 with TRBJ2-6; TRBD2 matches 8 bases. The sequence was collected from a woman in her 50s with acute or convalescent COVID-19. Sequenced sample: peripheral blood. CDR3 protein: CASKILAAYSGANVLTF. The CDR3 nucleotides are TGTGCCAGCAAGATACTAGCGGCATACTCTGGGGCCAACGTCCTGACTTTC.